The next 25 T cell receptor beta chains were all read from a single sample in a study of persistence of HIV-infected CD4 T cells. These TCRs' antigens remain unknown. This was the immunoSEQ version 4 assay in survey mode. Libraries were prepared by immunoSEQ multiplex PCR; TCRdb keeps only in-frame clonotypes and omits some of them. The sample gives 35,000 to 45,000 clones, roughly 86% of which show up once; about 1.3% is in the top ten. This nonspecific control used anti-CD3/anti-CD28 bead stimulation of CD4+ T cells. Sorting of responding CD4+ T cells relied on upregulated CD40 ligand together with CD69. This specimen consisted of CD4+ T cells sorted from PBMCs after approximately 19-hour stimulation, obtained from a patient who received antiretroviral therapy. The receptors originated from an adult man with HIV who was CMV-seropositive.

J is TRBJ2-5 and V is TRBV29-1; no firm D call. The V end lost 2 bases, the J end lost 2 bases, and 6 bases lay between the germline ends. Germline values: CDR1 SQVTM, CDR2 ANQGSEA. The CDR3 is 12 amino acids. CDR3 region: CSVERQQETQYF. The DNA of the CDR3 is TGCAGCGTTGAACGGCAGCAAGAGACCCAGTACTTC. The variable domain in full, with the rest retrieved from reference TRBV29-1 and TRBJ2-5, is SAVISQKPSRDICQRGTSLTIQCQVDSQVTMMFWYRQQPGQSLTLIATANQGSEATYESGFVIDKFPISRPNLTFSTLTVSNMSPEDSSIYLCSVERQQETQYFGPGTRLLVL.

The V gene is TRBV27, the J gene TRBJ2-1, with D uncertain. CDR1 and CDR2 (germline): MNHEY, SMNVEV (reference sequence). The V end was cut by 6 bases, the J end by 2 bases, with 11 bases between. This CDR3 comprises 14 residues. Here the CDR3 DNA reads TGTGCCAGCAGACCCTACGGAGCCTACAATGAGCAGTTCTTC. As protein: CASRPYGAYNEQFF.

This chain links TRBV5-6 with TRBJ1-3; 7 nucleotides line up with TRBD1. J lost 0 bases, V lost 3 bases, and 9 bases had no gene match. This CDR3 is built from 17 residues. From germline, CDR1 is SGHDT and CDR2 YYEEEE. The CDR3 protein is CASSSGQNLVSGNTIYF. In nucleotides, the CDR3 is TGTGCCAGCAGCTCGGGACAGAATTTAGTCTCTGGAAACACCATATATTTT.

This rearrangement joins TRBV13 to TRBJ1-1, with TRBD1 identical over 10 bases. The J segment lost 5 bases and the V segment lost 4 bases, leaving 10 bases of the junction unmatched. This CDR3 has 16 amino acids. Germline CDR1 and CDR2: PRHDT and FYEKMQ (reference sequence). The CDR3 spells CASSSTRQGAETEAFF. CDR3 sequence (DNA): TGTGCCAGCAGCTCTACTCGACAGGGGGCAGAAACTGAAGCTTTCTTT.

The CDR3 DNA sequence: TGCGCCAGCAGCCAAGATGCGGGGCAGATCTCCTACGAGCAGTACTTC. Protein product: CASSQDAGQISYEQYF. J is TRBJ2-7 and V is TRBV4-3, with a weak D call TRBD2 (6 bases). Germline V CDR1 and CDR2: LGHNA, YSLEER. The CDR3 has 16 residues. The ends were cut back, 0 bases at V and 0 bases at J, with 12 bases in the middle.

For the CDR3, the DNA is TGTGCCAGCAGCCCTCAAATCAGCGGGAAGTACAATGAGCAGTTCTTC. It encodes CASSPQISGKYNEQFF. This chain links TRBV9 with TRBJ2-1, with 7 nucleotides matching TRBD2. The V and J ends lost 4 bases and 4 bases, in that order; junction bases with no gene match: 11. The CDR3 totals 16 residues. Per germline, CDR1 SGDLS and CDR2 YYNGEE.

This chain connects TRBV7-2 to TRBJ1-1; D ambiguous. Germline V gives CDR1 SGHTA, CDR2 FQGNSA. The CDR3 has 13 residues. Trimming removed 2 bases from V and 11 bases from J, with 15 bases in between. The CDR3 nucleotides are TGTGCCAGCAGCTTACTTAAAGGGATCCGGGCTTTCTTT. Protein sequence: CASSLLKGIRAFF.

In its sample, this clone was seen a few times. This chain uses TRBV18 with TRBJ2-5; tentatively, D is TRBD1 (5 bases). The V end was cut by 0 bases, the J end by 4 bases, with 9 bases between. Germline-derived CDR1 and CDR2 are KGHSH and LQKENI. This CDR3 has 14 residues. The CDR3 loop is CASSPPSGRETQYF. For the CDR3, the DNA is TGTGCCAGCTCACCACCGTCAGGGCGAGAGACCCAGTACTTC.

This clone was observed a single time. This chain connects TRBV5-1 to TRBJ1-3; D might be TRBD1 (6 bases). V was clipped by 2 bases and J by 1 base, with 31 bases between them. CDR1 is SGHRS, CDR2 YFSETQ, per germline. The CDR3 runs to 22 residues. The CDR3 region has the DNA TGCGCCAGCAGCTTCGGACAGCAGCCGAACCAAGCCGATTCGCCGTCTGGAAACACCATATATTTT. This gives the protein CASSFGQQPNQADSPSGNTIYF.

The chain joins TRBV2 to TRBJ1-3; 8 bases are a match to TRBD1. CDR1 and CDR2 from the germline V gene are SNHLY and FYNNEI. The V gene end was trimmed by 5 bases and the J gene end by 1 base; junction bases not matched to a gene: 4. The CDR3 extends over 15 amino acids. The DNA for the CDR3 is TGTGCCAGCAGTACTGACAGGGGATCTGGAAACACCATATATTTT. Residues: CASSTDRGSGNTIYF.

The V call is TRBV9, the J call TRBJ2-2; TRBD2 aligns across 7 bases. The CDR3 runs to 15 residues. V shed 7 bases and J 0 bases; nucleotides not matched to a gene: 6. From germline, CDR1 is SGDLS and CDR2 YYNGEE. This CDR3 is CASDLSGTNTGELFF. CDR3 bases: TGTGCCAGCGACCTGAGCGGGACGAACACCGGGGAGCTGTTTTTT.

The J gene is TRBJ2-3, the V gene TRBV15, with D unclear. Per the germline V gene, CDR1 is LNHNV and CDR2 is YYDKDF (reference sequence). V lost 2 bases and J 4 bases, leaving 13 bases between the germline ends. The CDR3 runs 15 residues. The CDR3 nucleotides are TGTGCCACCAGCAGACAGGTTCAGGTCCCAGATACGCAGTATTTT. Its translation is CATSRQVQVPDTQYF. Variable domain in full (rest from reference TRBV15 and TRBJ2-3): DAMVIQNPRYQVTQFGKPVTLSCSQTLNHNVMYWYQQKSSQAPKLLFHYYDKDFNNEADTPDNFQSRRPNTSFCFLDIRSPGLGDTAMYLCATSRQVQVPDTQYFGPGTRLTVL.

The genes are TRBV15 and TRBJ1-2; unclear D gene. The CDR3 runs to 13 residues. The germline V gene encodes CDR1 LNHNV and CDR2 YYDKDF (reference sequence). The V end lost 1 base, the J end lost 0 bases, and 3 bases lay between the germline ends. As DNA, the CDR3 is TGTGCCACCAGCAGAGGCACTAACTATGGCTACACCTTC. The encoded protein is CATSRGTNYGYTF.

The chain employs TRBV19 and TRBJ1-2; 12 positions match TRBD1. CDR3 size: 14 residues. Germline CDR1 LNHDA, CDR2 SQIVND (reference sequence). Germline trimming cut 5 bases from V and 9 bases from J; bases unmatched to any gene: 7. The chain's CDR3 is CASSVSGTGGSYTF. CDR3 in DNA: TGTGCCAGTAGTGTTTCCGGGACAGGGGGCAGCTACACCTTC.

With regard to this clone: Other DNA sequences of this sample code for an identical CDR3. The DNA for the CDR3 is TGTGCCAGCTCACCGGGACAGGGTAACACCGGGGAGCTGTTTTTT. This encodes CASSPGQGNTGELFF. The genes are TRBV18 and TRBJ2-2, with TRBD1 matching 9 bases. Germline CDR1 reads KGHSH; CDR2 reads LQKENI. J gave up 2 bases and V 3 bases, and 1 base lay outside the gene matches. The CDR3 has 15 amino acids.

This clone appeared a few times. V gene TRBV27 combines with J gene TRBJ1-5; D possibly corresponds to TRBD1 (5 bases). Trimming left V 8 bases short and J 1 base short, with 12 bases between. CDR1 is MNHEY, CDR2 SMNVEV, per germline (reference sequence). This CDR3 region has 14 residues. The CDR3 loop reads CASRPGRSNQPQHF. For the CDR3, the DNA is TGTGCCAGCCGACCAGGGAGGAGCAATCAGCCCCAGCATTTT.

J is TRBJ2-3 and V is TRBV27, with TRBD2 matching over 12 bases. Losses at the gene ends were 3 bases for V and 5 bases for J; bases not matched to a gene: 12. The CDR3 totals 18 residues. In germline, CDR1 is MNHEY, CDR2 SMNVEV (reference sequence). CDR3 amino acids: CASSLSSGRAHGGDTQYF. The CDR3 nucleotides read TGTGCCAGCAGTTTGTCTAGCGGGAGGGCCCACGGGGGAGATACGCAGTATTTT.

A single count supports this clone. The rearrangement uses TRBV7-6 and TRBJ2-3, with D maybe TRBD1 (6 bases). V was clipped by 5 bases and J by 4 bases, with 16 bases between them. CDR1 and CDR2 from the germline V gene are SGHVS and FNYEAQ. The CDR3 length is 15 residues. The CDR3 is CASSPDTGWADTQYF. CDR3 bases: TGTGCCAGCAGCCCCGATACAGGGTGGGCAGATACGCAGTATTTT.

This clone was recorded only once. The genes are TRBV12-5 and TRBJ2-5; 16 bases line up with TRBD2. Germline V gene sequence: CDR1 LGHNT, CDR2 FRNRAP. With V trimmed by 4 bases and J by 2 bases, 1 base remained unmatched. CDR3 size: 16 residues. The CDR3 sequence: CASGSGLAGGQETQYF. CDR3 DNA sequence: TGTGCTAGTGGTTCGGGACTAGCGGGGGGGCAAGAGACCCAGTACTTC.

J is TRBJ1-3 and V is TRBV6-5; maybe TRBD1 (6 bases). The germline V gene encodes CDR1 MNHEY and CDR2 SVGAGI. The CDR3 is made up of 16 amino acids. With 0 bases removed from V and 1 base from J, the gap between germline ends came to 10 bases. CDR3 DNA: TGTGCCAGCAGTTACTCGTGGCAGGGGTCTGGAAACACCATATATTTT. Translated, it gives CASSYSWQGSGNTIYF.

This chain links TRBV15 with TRBJ2-3; 9 bases are a match to TRBD1. This CDR3 has 15 residues. The V gene's germline CDR1 is LNHNV and CDR2 YYDKDF (reference sequence). The V and J ends lost 4 bases and 3 bases, in that order; junction bases with no gene match: 5. In DNA form, the CDR3 reads TGTGCCACCAGCATACCGGGACAGGGTACAGATACGCAGTATTTT. It codes for CATSIPGQGTDTQYF.

The chain combines TRBV18 with TRBJ1-1; weak D call: TRBD1 (6 bases). V shed 3 bases and J shed 0 bases, with 17 bases lying between them. The CDR3 has 17 residues. Germline CDR1 is KGHSH and CDR2 is LQKENI. The CDR3 spells CASSPWGGGGMNTEAFF. In nucleotides, the CDR3 is TGTGCCAGCTCACCTTGGGGGGGCGGAGGGATGAACACTGAAGCTTTCTTT.

The J gene is TRBJ1-1, the V gene TRBV4-1; weak D call: TRBD1 (6 bases). The CDR3 has 13 residues. The V and J ends lost 6 bases and 1 base respectively, with 9 bases between them. Germline values: CDR1 MGHRA, CDR2 YSYEKL. The CDR3 spells CASSPRGNTEAFF. CDR3 DNA: TGCGCCAGCAGTCCCAGGGGGAACACTGAAGCTTTCTTT.

This rearrangement joins TRBV5-5 to TRBJ1-5; no definite D call. Trimming took 4 bases from V and 0 from J, leaving 11 bases between them. Germline CDR1 reads SGHKS; CDR2 reads YYEKEE (reference sequence). This CDR3 region has 15 residues. Here the CDR3 reads CASSTAGYSNQPQHF. The CDR3 DNA reads as TGTGCCAGCAGCACAGCCGGTTATAGCAATCAGCCCCAGCATTTT.

The gene calls are TRBV7-2 and TRBJ2-3; TRBD2 is a possible D gene (6 bases). Trimming shortened V by 1 base and J by 5 bases, and 10 bases separated the two germline ends. The V gene's germline CDR1 is SGHTA and CDR2 FQGNSA. The length of the CDR3 is 14 residues. The CDR3 protein is CASSLGGGIDTQYF. For the CDR3, the DNA is TGTGCCAGCAGCTTAGGCGGAGGGATAGATACGCAGTATTTT.